Sequencing of this T cell receptor beta chain was carried out in a study of blood T cell repertoires in COVID-19. A remark on this clone: Germline is not matched at one junction end, which may reflect a read error.

Here immunoSEQ multiplex PCR was the method, and the copy in TCRdb shows in-frame clones only, minus some. Of fewer than 200,000 clones in the sample, around 90% were seen once. In germline, CDR1 is SSHAT, CDR2 FNYEAQ (reference sequence). CDR3 size: 16 residues. This TCR was sampled from a man between 45 and 60 years old with acute or convalescent COVID-19. V gene TRBV7-7 combines with J gene TRBJ1-3; maybe TRBD1 (5 bases). Sequences were obtained from peripheral blood. CDR3 bases: TGTGCTAGCAGCTTATCGACGGGGGTGGGTGGAAACACCATATATTTT. It specifies CASSLSTGVGGNTIYF.